This section outlines one TCR beta chain sequence together with its context. Profiling relied on immunoSEQ multiplex PCR, and the TCRdb table lists in-frame clones only, not all of them. The profile shows about 150,000 clones, 86% of them singletons. All enrollees were roughly 18 to 90 years old and from about 25 US areas. Each participant's cohort was designated according to participant-reported clinical history. This entry belongs to a study of blood T cell repertoires in COVID-19. The wider study: Acute-phase and convalescent COVID-19 samples originated in the United States, Italy and Spain. T cells, B-cell-depleted T cells, or PBMCs supplied cDNA or gDNA.

Germline CDR1 reads SGHVS; CDR2 reads FNYEAQ. The CDR3 length is 14 residues. V lost 4 bases and J 1 base, leaving 7 bases between the germline ends. This sequence was found in a man in his fifties or sixties who had recovered from COVID-19. The sequencing sample was made of PBMCs or T cells enriched from blood (not recorded which). The chain combines TRBV7-6 with TRBJ2-2; D gene unclear. The CDR3 DNA follows: TGTGCCAGCAGCTCATCAGGGAACACCGGGGAGCTGTTTTTT. Protein: CASSSSGNTGELFF.